Listed here are 21 T cell receptor beta chains from one sample, sequenced in a study of blood T cell repertoires in COVID-19. Only in-frame clones appear in the TCRdb table, and some are missing; sequencing was by immunoSEQ multiplex PCR. The top ten hold 9.5% to 15% of the sample, which has around 310,000 clones, approximately 90% seen once. The sequencing input was peripheral blood. The receptor source for this set is a woman aged 55-70 years with acute or convalescent COVID-19.

This chain links TRBV2 with TRBJ2-2; D is undetermined. V dropped 10 bases and J dropped 1 base, with 13 bases sitting between them. This CDR3 region has 14 residues. From germline, CDR1 is SNHLY and CDR2 FYNNEI. CDR3 in amino acids: CATNAAENTGELFF. The DNA of the CDR3 is TGTGCCACCAATGCCGCGGAGAACACCGGGGAGCTGTTTTTT.

The CDR3 coding sequence is TGTGCCCATCTGTTCGGCACTGAAGCTTTCTTT. This codes for CAHLFGTEAFF. The J gene is TRBJ1-1, the V gene TRBV30; D gene unclear. The V gene's germline CDR1 is GTSNPN and CDR2 SVGIG (reference sequence). V dropped 8 bases and J dropped 4 bases, with 11 bases sitting between them. This CDR3 has 11 amino acids.

This clone appeared a single time. The V call is TRBV9, the J call TRBJ2-3, with 10 bases identical to TRBD1. The J segment lost 3 bases and the V segment lost 4 bases, leaving 8 bases of the junction unmatched. The CDR3 sequence is 16 residues long. Germline V gene sequence: CDR1 SGDLS, CDR2 YYNGEE. The CDR3 reads CASSPGTGVRTDTQYF. The DNA of the CDR3 is TGTGCCAGCAGCCCCGGGACAGGGGTCCGGACAGATACGCAGTATTTT.

The chain has TRBV5-1 and TRBJ1-2; 8 bases are a match to TRBD1. Germline trimming cut 3 bases from V and 8 bases from J; bases unmatched to any gene: 9. The CDR3 loop spans 14 amino acids. Germline assignment: CDR1 SGHRS and CDR2 YFSETQ. The CDR3 nucleotides read TGCGCCAGCAGCTCTCCGGGACAGGTCTACGGCTACACCTTC. Translating gives CASSSPGQVYGYTF. Filled out from reference TRBV5-1 and TRBJ1-2, the complete variable domain reads KAGVTQTPRYLIKTRGQQVTLSCSPISGHRSVSWYQQTPGQGLQFLFEYFSETQRNKGNFPGRFSGRQFSNSRSEMNVSTLELGDSALYLCASSSPGQVYGYTFGSGTRLTVV.

This chain links TRBV30 with TRBJ1-2; possibly TRBD1 for D (5 bases). Trimming pared 2 bases from V and 4 bases from J, leaving 17 bases between. Germline CDR1 and CDR2: GTSNPN and SVGIG (reference sequence). This CDR3 has 15 amino acids. This CDR3 reads CAWSNSGHRTYGYTF. The CDR3 bases are TGTGCCTGGAGTAACTCCGGACACCGAACCTATGGCTACACCTTC.

The gene calls are TRBV12-3 or TRBV12-4 and TRBJ1-2; unclear D gene. The CDR3 is made up of 13 amino acids. Trimming took 3 bases from V and 8 from J, leaving 13 bases between them. In DNA, the CDR3 is TGTGCCAGCAGTTTTGAGGGCTTAGGGGGCTACACCTTC. Amino acids: CASSFEGLGGYTF.

This CDR3 reads CASSLGGLARGRYEQYF. The CDR3 DNA reads as TGTGCCAGCAGTTTGGGGGGGTTGGCCAGGGGGCGGTACGAGCAGTACTTC. The gene calls are TRBV27 and TRBJ2-7; D may be TRBD1 (8 bases). With 3 bases removed from V and 4 bases from J, the gap between germline ends came to 22 bases. CDR1 and CDR2 from the germline V gene are MNHEY and SMNVEV (reference sequence). The CDR3 consists of 17 residues.

This rearrangement joins TRBV7-3 to TRBJ1-4; no reliable D call. CDR1 and CDR2 from the germline V gene are SGHTA and FQGTGA. Trimming removed 3 bases at V and 3 bases at J, with 20 bases between. The CDR3 runs 18 residues. CDR3 DNA sequence: TGTGCCAGCAGCTTTAATGACCGTGCGGCATTATCTAATGAAAAACTGTTTTTT. This codes for CASSFNDRAALSNEKLFF. The full variable domain, completed using reference TRBV7-3 and TRBJ1-4, is GAGVSQTPSNKVTEKGKYVELRCDPISGHTALYWYRQSLGQGPEFLIYFQGTGAADDSGLPNDRFFAVRPEGSVSTLKIQRTERGDSAVYLCASSFNDRAALSNEKLFFGSGTQLSVL.

The gene calls are TRBV5-4 and TRBJ1-3; TRBD1 agrees at 7 bases. CDR1 is SGHNT, CDR2 YYREEE, per germline (reference sequence). The CDR3 sequence is 15 residues long. Losses at the gene ends were 5 bases for V and 0 bases for J; bases not matched to a gene: 5. CDR3 region: CASSRDSNSGNTIYF. The CDR3 nucleotides read TGTGCCAGCAGTCGGGACAGCAACTCTGGAAACACCATATATTTT.

This chain uses TRBV15 with TRBJ2-1, with TRBD1 identical over 7 bases. V was pared by 2 bases and J by 6 bases, with 1 base of the junction left unmatched. This CDR3 has 13 residues. In germline, CDR1 is LNHNV, CDR2 YYDKDF (reference sequence). The CDR3 reads CATSRWDSNEQFF. CDR3 nucleotide sequence: TGTGCCACCAGCAGATGGGACAGCAATGAGCAGTTCTTC. The full variable domain, rest sourced from reference TRBV15 and TRBJ2-1, is DAMVIQNPRYQVTQFGKPVTLSCSQTLNHNVMYWYQQKSSQAPKLLFHYYDKDFNNEADTPDNFQSRRPNTSFCFLDIRSPGLGDTAMYLCATSRWDSNEQFFGPGTRLTVL.

The chain uses TRBV9 and TRBJ2-3, with 9 bases matching TRBD2. Trimming took 5 bases from V and 14 from J; bases not matched to a gene: 9. This CDR3 region has 12 residues. CDR1 is SGDLS, CDR2 YYNGEE, per germline. CDR3 amino acids: CASSGEGLALYF. The CDR3 DNA reads as TGTGCCAGCAGTGGCGAGGGACTAGCTCTGTATTTT.

The V and J genes are TRBV6-5 and TRBJ1-6; TRBD1 matches 9 bases. The germline gives CDR1 MNHEY, CDR2 SVGAGI. The CDR3 totals 13 residues. The V gene end was trimmed by 7 bases and the J gene end by 11 bases; junction bases not matched to a gene: 6. CDR3 sequence: CASNEGDRAPLHF. CDR3 DNA sequence: TGTGCCAGCAACGAGGGGGACAGGGCACCCCTCCACTTT.

This clone came up a few times. The chain uses TRBV11-2 and TRBJ1-1; no reliable D call. Germline CDR1 is SGHAT and CDR2 is FQNNGV. V gave up 1 base and J gave up 2 bases, with 5 bases separating them. The CDR3 has 13 amino acids. CDR3 nucleotide sequence: TGTGCCAGCAGCTTAGCCCCTAACACTGAAGCTTTCTTT. Protein sequence: CASSLAPNTEAFF.

The chain has TRBV27 and TRBJ2-1; TRBD1 matches at 7 bases. CDR3 length: 15 residues. CDR1 and CDR2 (germline): MNHEY, SMNVEV (reference sequence). V shed 5 bases, J shed 4 bases, and the junction held 8 bases outside the gene matches. The CDR3 nucleotides read TGTGCCAGCAGTCCATTCCGGGACAGTTACAATGAGCAGTTCTTC. Translating gives CASSPFRDSYNEQFF.

The V and J genes are TRBV19 and TRBJ2-7; a weak D match, TRBD2 (5 bases). The ends were cut back, 3 bases at V and 0 bases at J, with 12 bases in the middle. There are 15 residues in the CDR3. Germline V gene data show CDR1 as LNHDA and CDR2 as SQIVND (reference sequence). The DNA for the CDR3 is TGTGCCAGTAGTATCTTGGGTGGGAGCTCCTACGAGCAGTACTTC. As protein: CASSILGGSSYEQYF.

The chain is built from TRBV3-1 (or the pseudogene TRBV3-2) and TRBJ2-5; weak D call: TRBD2 (7 bases). Deletions cut 3 bases from V and 5 bases from J, with 19 bases between. Germline V gene sequence: CDR1 LGHDT, CDR2 YNNKEL (reference sequence). This CDR3 region has 16 residues. The CDR3 loop is CASSQAWGGSPETQYF. The CDR3 DNA reads as TGTGCCAGCAGCCAGGCCTGGGGGGGCTCGCCGGAGACCCAGTACTTC.

The rearrangement links TRBV24-1 to TRBJ1-3; D uncertain. Trimming removed 9 bases from V and 0 bases from J, with 5 bases in between. The CDR3 is 12 residues long. Germline V lookup: CDR1 KGHDR, CDR2 SFDVKD. The CDR3 protein is CATRDSGNTIYF. As DNA, the CDR3 is TGTGCCACCCGGGACTCTGGAAACACCATATATTTT.

The rearrangement links TRBV5-1 to TRBJ2-5; perhaps TRBD1 as D (5 bases). V was cut by 6 bases and J by 4 bases, with 16 bases left in between. In germline, CDR1 is SGHRS, CDR2 YFSETQ. This CDR3 region has 14 residues. The CDR3 reads CASNEWEGAETQYF. The DNA of the CDR3 is TGCGCCAGCAATGAGTGGGAAGGGGCAGAGACCCAGTACTTC.

The rearrangement links TRBV11-3 to TRBJ2-1; the D gene is possibly TRBD2 (6 bases). In germline, CDR1 is SGHNT, CDR2 YENEEA. Trimming took 1 base from V and 6 from J, leaving 7 bases between them. The CDR3 contains 13 residues. The chain's CDR3 is CASSLVSGNEQFF. In nucleotides, the CDR3 is TGTGCCAGCAGCTTAGTTAGCGGCAATGAGCAGTTCTTC.

The chain is built from TRBV27 and TRBJ1-5; weak D call: TRBD1 (6 bases). The germline gives CDR1 MNHEY, CDR2 SMNVEV (reference sequence). The CDR3 runs 14 residues. V was cut by 2 bases and J by 8 bases, with 13 bases left in between. The CDR3 reads CASSLRGGREPQHF. DNA of the CDR3: TGTGCCAGCAGTTTACGTGGGGGCAGGGAGCCCCAGCATTTT.

In its sample, this clone was seen a few times. The chain employs TRBV30 and TRBJ1-5; D gene unclear. The CDR3 spans 12 residues. Trimming shortened V by 0 bases and J by 6 bases, and 6 bases separated the two germline ends. Germline V lookup: CDR1 GTSNPN, CDR2 SVGIG (reference sequence). The CDR3 sequence is CAWSVPFQPQHF. As DNA, the CDR3 is TGTGCCTGGAGTGTCCCGTTTCAGCCCCAGCATTTT.